This T cell receptor beta chain emerged from a study of T cells in localized non-small cell lung cancer. General study findings and limits: Researchers found a median around 58 of the top 100 tumor clones in adjacent lung. Peak T cell clonality was found in uninvolved adjacent lung, exceeding tumor.

The protocol was immunoSEQ multiplex PCR, while the TCRdb copy is restricted to in-frame clones and leaves out a portion. This sample has about 82,000 clones, with around 80% found just once. CDR1 is SGHTA, CDR2 FQGNSA, per germline. Between the trimmed V and J ends, which lost 1 base and 6 bases, there was a span of 9 bases. The CDR3 extends over 13 amino acids. On this clone itself: Antigen unknown.

This rearrangement joins TRBV7-2 to TRBJ1-2; unclear D gene. This clonotype was sampled from a man between 40 and 70 years old with stage II squamous cell lung carcinoma. This specimen consisted of PBMCs, obtained before any cancer treatment. CDR3 DNA sequence: TGTGCCAGCAGCTTAGGCGTCACGGATGGCTACACCTTC. Protein sequence: CASSLGVTDGYTF.